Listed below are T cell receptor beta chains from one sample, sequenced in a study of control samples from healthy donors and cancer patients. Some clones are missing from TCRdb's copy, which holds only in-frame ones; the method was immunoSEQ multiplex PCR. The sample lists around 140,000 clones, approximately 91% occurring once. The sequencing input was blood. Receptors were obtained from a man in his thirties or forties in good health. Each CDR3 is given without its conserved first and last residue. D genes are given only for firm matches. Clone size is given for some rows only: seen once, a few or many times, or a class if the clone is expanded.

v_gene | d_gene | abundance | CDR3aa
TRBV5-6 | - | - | ASSGMEQGGFFYGYT
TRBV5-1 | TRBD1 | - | ASSLEGQGARETQY
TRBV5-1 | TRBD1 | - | ASSAGQGTEAF
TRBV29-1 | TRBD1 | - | SGLQDRVGEQY
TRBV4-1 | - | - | ASSQDRFGQNYGYT
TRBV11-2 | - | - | ASSLAWTDSATNEKLF
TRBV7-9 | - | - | ASSLEGRAEETQY
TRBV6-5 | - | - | ASSYSGTDY
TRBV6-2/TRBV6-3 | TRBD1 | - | ASSHHPGTGVYEQY
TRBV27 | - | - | ASSLRWGDTQY
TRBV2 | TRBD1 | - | ASSEQGASNQPQH
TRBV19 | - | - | ASSMLGRGGVTGELF
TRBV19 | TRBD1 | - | ASSIDGTGAIYEQY
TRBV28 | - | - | ASSPATTGGRWAGNTIY
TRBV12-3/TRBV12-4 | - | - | ASSLSGVNIQY
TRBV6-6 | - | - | ASSPSVEQY
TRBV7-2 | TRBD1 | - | ASSLQGVMIPF
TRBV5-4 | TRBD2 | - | ASSLSRGGRRAYNEQF
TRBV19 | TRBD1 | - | ASSSGTGPSYGYT
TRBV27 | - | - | ASSIGIMSYNEQF
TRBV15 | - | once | ATSDWGYGYT
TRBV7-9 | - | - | ASSSGPRGTGELF
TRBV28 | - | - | ASSLDRTAYNSPLH
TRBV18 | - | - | ASSPRQLYNSPLH